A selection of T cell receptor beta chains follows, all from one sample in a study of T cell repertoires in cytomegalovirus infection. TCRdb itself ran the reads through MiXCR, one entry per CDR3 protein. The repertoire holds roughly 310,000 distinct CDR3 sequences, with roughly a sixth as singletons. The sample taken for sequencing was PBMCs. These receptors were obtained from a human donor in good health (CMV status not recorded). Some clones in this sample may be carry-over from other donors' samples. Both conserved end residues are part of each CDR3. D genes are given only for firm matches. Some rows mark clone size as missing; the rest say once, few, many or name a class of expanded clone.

CDR3: CSASRSSGGADTQYF; DNA: TGCAGTGCTAGTCGGAGTAGCGGGGGGGCAGATACGCAGTATTTT; size: few; J: TRBJ2-3; D: TRBD2; length: 15; V: TRBV20-1
CDR3: CASSLGRGGNTEAFF; DNA: TGTGCCAGCAGCTTGGGTCGGGGAGGGAACACTGAAGCTTTCTTT; size: few; J: TRBJ1-1; D: .; length: 15; V: TRBV5-6
CDR3: CSARVMAGDDTPLHF; DNA: TGCAGTGCTAGAGTGATGGCAGGGGACGATACGCCCCTCCACTTT; size: .; J: TRBJ1-6; D: .; length: 15; V: TRBV20-1
CDR3: CASSPISGGKKNIQYF; DNA: TGTGCCAGCAGCCCCATTAGCGGGGGGAAGAAAAACATTCAGTACTTC; size: .; J: TRBJ2-4; D: TRBD2; length: 16; V: TRBV14
CDR3: CASSFGGQRNIDEQFF; DNA: TGTGCCAGCAGCTTTGGTGGACAGCGAAATATCGATGAGCAGTTCTTC; size: .; J: TRBJ2-1; D: .; length: 16; V: TRBV5-4
CDR3: CASSLPGQGIEKLFF; DNA: TGTGCCAGCAGCCTCCCGGGACAGGGTATCGAAAAACTGTTTTTT; size: few; J: TRBJ1-4; D: TRBD1; length: 15; V: TRBV5-6
CDR3: CASSPTWRATYNEQFF; DNA: TGTGCCAGCAGCCCCACCTGGCGGGCTACCTACAATGAGCAGTTCTTC; size: few; J: TRBJ2-1; D: .; length: 16; V: TRBV7-9
CDR3: CSATGLTEAFF; DNA: TGCAGCGCAACCGGGCTAACTGAAGCTTTCTTT; size: few; J: TRBJ1-1; D: .; length: 11; V: TRBV29-1
CDR3: CASSLGGGRCYSNQPQHF; DNA: TGTGCCAGCAGCTTGGGTGGGGGCAGGTGCTATAGCAATCAGCCCCAGCATTTT; size: many; J: TRBJ1-5; D: .; length: 18; V: TRBV5-4
CDR3: CASSLFGEGDTQYF; DNA: TGTGCCAGCAGCCTATTCGGGGAGGGAGATACGCAGTATTTT; size: .; J: TRBJ2-3; D: TRBD2; length: 14; V: TRBV7-2
CDR3: CASSEYGTGNGYTF; DNA: TGTGCCAGCAGTGAATATGGGACTGGCAATGGCTACACCTTC; size: .; J: TRBJ1-2; D: .; length: 14; V: TRBV25-1
CDR3: CASSLAVSPNTGELFF; DNA: TGCGCCAGCAGCTTGGCCGTAAGCCCAAACACCGGGGAGCTGTTTTTT; size: many; J: TRBJ2-2; D: .; length: 16; V: TRBV5-1
CDR3: CSASSLVNSYEQYF; DNA: TGCAGTGCTAGCTCACTAGTTAACTCCTACGAGCAGTACTTC; size: .; J: TRBJ2-7; D: .; length: 14; V: TRBV20-1
CDR3: CASSQDPGTDASGANVLTF; DNA: TGTGCCAGCAGCCAAGATCCCGGGACTGACGCCTCTGGGGCCAACGTCCTGACTTTC; size: few; J: TRBJ2-6; D: .; length: 19; V: TRBV4-2
CDR3: CASSPWAGVNSPLHF; DNA: TGTGCCAGCAGCCCCTGGGCGGGGGTCAATTCACCCCTCCACTTT; size: many; J: TRBJ1-6; D: .; length: 15; V: TRBV7-9
CDR3: CASSSTGQNTEAFF; DNA: TGTGCCAGCAGCTCGACAGGGCAGAACACTGAAGCTTTCTTT; size: many; J: TRBJ1-1; D: TRBD1; length: 14; V: TRBV5-4
CDR3: CSAPSGGAVADTQYF; DNA: TGCAGTGCGCCTAGCGGGGGGGCCGTGGCAGATACGCAGTATTTT; size: few; J: TRBJ2-3; D: TRBD2; length: 15; V: TRBV20-1
CDR3: CASSFVGLLNNEKLFF; DNA: TGTGCCAGCAGCTTTGTGGGCCTATTAAATAATGAAAAACTGTTTTTT; size: .; J: TRBJ1-4; D: .; length: 16; V: TRBV7-2
CDR3: CASSLPGTQEQYF; DNA: TGTGCCAGCAGCTTGCCCGGGACCCAGGAGCAGTACTTC; size: few; J: TRBJ2-7; D: .; length: 13; V: TRBV7-9
CDR3: CASSYGEVGEQYF; DNA: TGTGCCAGCAGTTACGGGGAGGTAGGCGAGCAGTACTTC; size: many; J: TRBJ2-7; D: .; length: 13; V: TRBV6-5
CDR3: CASSPPYDNEQFF; DNA: TGTGCCAGCAGCCCCCCTTATGACAATGAGCAGTTCTTC; size: few; J: TRBJ2-1; D: .; length: 13; V: TRBV4-2
CDR3: CASSLGFEFLIETQYF; DNA: TGTGCCAGCAGCTTGGGATTCGAGTTCCTAATAGAGACCCAGTACTTC; size: .; J: TRBJ2-5; D: .; length: 16; V: TRBV5-6
CDR3: CASSLLSDSPLHF; DNA: TGTGCCAGCAGTTTACTGTCAGACTCACCCCTCCACTTT; size: many; J: TRBJ1-6; D: .; length: 13; V: TRBV12-3/TRBV12-4
CDR3: CASSPGGDNPYYGYTF; DNA: TGTGCCAGCAGCCCGGGGGGGGACAATCCTTACTATGGCTACACCTTC; size: many; J: TRBJ1-2; D: .; length: 16; V: TRBV7-9
CDR3: CSARDEGGASNNYGYTF; DNA: TGCAGTGCTAGAGATGAGGGGGGGGCGTCGAATAACTATGGCTACACCTTC; size: few; J: TRBJ1-2; D: .; length: 17; V: TRBV20-1
CDR3: CASSLRTGGPPGKTGPGYGYTF; DNA: TGTGCCAGCAGCTTAAGGACGGGCGGTCCACCCGGGAAGACAGGGCCTGGCTATGGCTACACCTTC; size: many; J: TRBJ1-2; D: TRBD1; length: 22; V: TRBV7-6
CDR3: CASSLGPQPGLDEQYF; DNA: TGTGCCAGCAGCCTAGGTCCCCAGCCCGGGCTCGACGAGCAGTACTTC; size: many; J: TRBJ2-7; D: .; length: 16; V: TRBV7-9
CDR3: CVSSGSGGLPYEQYF; DNA: TGTGTCAGCAGCGGTAGCGGGGGCCTGCCCTACGAGCAGTACTTC; size: .; J: TRBJ2-7; D: TRBD2; length: 15; V: TRBV7-2
CDR3: CASSLFSGGNNEQFF; DNA: TGTGCCAGCAGCTTATTTAGCGGGGGGAATAATGAGCAGTTCTTC; size: many; J: TRBJ2-1; D: TRBD2; length: 15; V: TRBV7-2
CDR3: CASSLGGQGAGIGYTF; DNA: TGCGCCAGCAGCTTGGGCGGACAGGGGGCGGGAATCGGCTACACCTTC; size: few; J: TRBJ1-2; D: TRBD1; length: 16; V: TRBV5-1
CDR3: CSARDGGYTNEQFF; DNA: TGCAGTGCTAGGGACGGAGGTTATACCAATGAGCAGTTCTTC; size: .; J: TRBJ2-1; D: .; length: 14; V: TRBV20-1
CDR3: CASSLVQGGTDTQYF; DNA: TGCGCCAGCAGCTTGGTACAGGGGGGCACAGATACGCAGTATTTT; size: few; J: TRBJ2-3; D: TRBD1; length: 15; V: TRBV5-1
CDR3: CSASRPIASYEQYF; DNA: TGCAGTGCTAGTAGGCCGATTGCTTCCTACGAGCAGTACTTC; size: .; J: TRBJ2-7; D: .; length: 14; V: TRBV20-1